This T cell receptor beta chain was found in a study of blood T cell repertoires in COVID-19. Study as a whole: Both acute and convalescent COVID-19 samples were obtained from the United States, Italy and Spain. The analysed material was cDNA or gDNA that came from T cells, B-cell-depleted T cells, or PBMCs.

Original handling: Counts of nucleated cells, estimated from reference gene primer amplification, were obtained. Only in-frame clones appear in the TCRdb table, and some are missing; sequencing was by immunoSEQ multiplex PCR. V and J calls and clone size are given by that table; D and trimming were obtained from the DNA. The data show 350,000 to 450,000 clones, less than 85% seen once. Trimming removed 4 bases at V and 4 bases at J, with 8 bases between. CDR1 SQVTM and CDR2 ANQGSEA come from the germline V gene. The CDR3 length is 13 residues. This chain links TRBV29-1 with TRBJ1-6; D remains unclear. Material for sequencing was peripheral blood. The sequence derives from a woman under 30 with acute or convalescent COVID-19. The CDR3 is CSVATGYNSPLHF. CDR3 DNA sequence: TGCAGCGTTGCAACGGGGTATAATTCACCCCTCCACTTT.